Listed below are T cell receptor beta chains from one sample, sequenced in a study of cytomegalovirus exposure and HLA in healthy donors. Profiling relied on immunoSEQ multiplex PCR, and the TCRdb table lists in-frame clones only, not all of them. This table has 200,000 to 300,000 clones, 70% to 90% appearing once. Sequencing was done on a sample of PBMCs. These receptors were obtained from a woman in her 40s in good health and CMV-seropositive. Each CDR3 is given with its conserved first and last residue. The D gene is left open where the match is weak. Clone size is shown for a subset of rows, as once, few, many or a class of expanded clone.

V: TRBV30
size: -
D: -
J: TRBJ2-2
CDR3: CAWNRQGNTGELFF
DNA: TGTGCCTGGAATAGGCAGGGGAACACCGGGGAGCTGTTTTTT

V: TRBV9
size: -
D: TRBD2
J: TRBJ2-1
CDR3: CASSVDWASGAKPSVHNEQFF
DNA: TGTGCCAGCAGCGTAGATTGGGCTAGCGGAGCTAAGCCCTCAGTCCACAATGAGCAGTTCTTC

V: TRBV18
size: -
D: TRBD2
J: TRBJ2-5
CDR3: CASSPPLAGGPWETQYF
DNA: TGTGCCAGCTCACCACCGCTAGCGGGAGGGCCTTGGGAGACCCAGTACTTC

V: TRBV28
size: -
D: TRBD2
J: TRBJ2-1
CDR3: CASSLSGTSYNEQFF
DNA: TGTGCCAGCAGTTTATCGGGGACTAGCTACAATGAGCAGTTCTTC

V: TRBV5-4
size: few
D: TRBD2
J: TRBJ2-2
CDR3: CASSFGLAGGPDTGELFF
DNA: TGTGCCAGCAGCTTCGGTCTAGCGGGAGGGCCGGACACCGGGGAGCTGTTTTTT

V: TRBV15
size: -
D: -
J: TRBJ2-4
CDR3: CATSRDTLAENIQYF
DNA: TGTGCCACCAGCAGAGATACGTTAGCAGAAAACATTCAGTACTTC

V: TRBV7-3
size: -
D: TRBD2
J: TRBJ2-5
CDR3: CASSPQSGRGKETQYF
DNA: TGTGCCAGCAGCCCCCAGTCGGGGAGGGGAAAGGAGACCCAGTACTTC

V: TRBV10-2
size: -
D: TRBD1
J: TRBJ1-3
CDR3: CASSNKTGGTGNTIYF
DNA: TGCGCCAGCAGCAACAAAACAGGGGGGACTGGAAACACCATATATTTT

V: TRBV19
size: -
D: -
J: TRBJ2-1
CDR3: CASSIQRLGKYNEQFF
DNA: TGTGCCAGTAGTATCCAGCGGTTAGGCAAATACAATGAGCAGTTCTTC

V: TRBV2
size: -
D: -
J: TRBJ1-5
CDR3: CASRTHTGPGQPQHF
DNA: TGTGCCAGCAGAACCCACACAGGGCCTGGTCAGCCCCAGCATTTT

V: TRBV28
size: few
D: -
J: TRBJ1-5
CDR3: CASSPRGSNQPQHF
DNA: TGTGCCAGCAGTCCCAGGGGCAGCAATCAGCCCCAGCATTTT

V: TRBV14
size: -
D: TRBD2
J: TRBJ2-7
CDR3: CASSSLAGGAEQYF
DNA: TGTGCCAGCAGCTCACTAGCGGGAGGTGCCGAGCAGTACTTC

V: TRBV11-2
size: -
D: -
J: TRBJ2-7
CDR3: CASSSWASSYEQYF
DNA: TGTGCCAGCAGCTCCTGGGCCTCCTCCTACGAGCAGTACTTC

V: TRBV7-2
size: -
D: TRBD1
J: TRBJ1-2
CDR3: CASSSQGETARAGYTF
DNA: TGTGCCAGCAGCTCTCAGGGGGAGACAGCAAGGGCTGGCTACACCTTC

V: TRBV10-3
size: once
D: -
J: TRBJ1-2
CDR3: CAISERGGYTF
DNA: TGTGCCATCAGTGAGAGGGGTGGCTACACCTTC

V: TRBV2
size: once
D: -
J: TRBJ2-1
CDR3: CASSEEGQRGLYNEQFF
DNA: TGTGCCAGCAGTGAAGAGGGGCAGAGAGGCTTATACAATGAGCAGTTCTTC

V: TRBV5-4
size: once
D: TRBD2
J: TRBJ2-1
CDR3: CATLAGERNEQFF
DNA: TGTGCCACCCTAGCGGGAGAGCGCAATGAGCAGTTCTTC

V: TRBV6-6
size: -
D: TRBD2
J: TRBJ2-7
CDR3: CASSYVAGRYEQYF
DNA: TGTGCCAGCAGTTACGTAGCGGGAAGGTACGAGCAGTACTTC